This T cell receptor (beta chain) was documented in a study of blood T cell repertoires in COVID-19. Study summary: The United States, Italy and Spain supplied acute and convalescent COVID-19 samples.

In the study's own analysis: From reference gene primer amplification, estimates of nucleated cell counts were derived. The repertoire was sequenced with immunoSEQ multiplex PCR; TCRdb's copy has only in-frame clones and lacks some. V, J and clone size are those of that table, while D and trimming were read from the DNA. The table has approximately 210,000 clones, roughly 84% seen once; the top ten hold less than 4%. From germline, CDR1 is SGHNT and CDR2 YYREEE (reference sequence). This CDR3 has 12 amino acids. With 3 bases removed from V and 8 bases from J, the gap between germline ends came to 11 bases.

The J gene is TRBJ1-2, the V gene TRBV5-4; no clear D gene. Sequencing input: peripheral blood. This receptor was taken from a woman of 80 years or more with acute or convalescent COVID-19. The CDR3 loop is CASSSQYTGYTF. The CDR3 DNA is TGTGCCAGCAGCTCTCAATACACAGGCTACACCTTC.